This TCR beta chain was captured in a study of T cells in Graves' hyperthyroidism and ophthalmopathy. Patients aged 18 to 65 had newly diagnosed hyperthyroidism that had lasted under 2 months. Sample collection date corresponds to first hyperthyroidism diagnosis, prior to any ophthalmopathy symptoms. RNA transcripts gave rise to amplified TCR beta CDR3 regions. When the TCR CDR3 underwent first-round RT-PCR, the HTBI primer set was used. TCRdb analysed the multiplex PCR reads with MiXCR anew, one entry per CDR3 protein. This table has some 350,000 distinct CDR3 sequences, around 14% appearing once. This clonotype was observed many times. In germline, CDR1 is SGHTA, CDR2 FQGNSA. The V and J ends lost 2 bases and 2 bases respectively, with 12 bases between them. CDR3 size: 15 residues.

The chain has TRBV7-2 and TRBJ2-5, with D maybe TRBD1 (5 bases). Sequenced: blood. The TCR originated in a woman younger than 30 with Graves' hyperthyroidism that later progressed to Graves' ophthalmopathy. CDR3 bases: TGTGCCAGCAGCTTAAGCTTCGACAGACAAGAGACCCAGTACTTC. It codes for CASSLSFDRQETQYF.